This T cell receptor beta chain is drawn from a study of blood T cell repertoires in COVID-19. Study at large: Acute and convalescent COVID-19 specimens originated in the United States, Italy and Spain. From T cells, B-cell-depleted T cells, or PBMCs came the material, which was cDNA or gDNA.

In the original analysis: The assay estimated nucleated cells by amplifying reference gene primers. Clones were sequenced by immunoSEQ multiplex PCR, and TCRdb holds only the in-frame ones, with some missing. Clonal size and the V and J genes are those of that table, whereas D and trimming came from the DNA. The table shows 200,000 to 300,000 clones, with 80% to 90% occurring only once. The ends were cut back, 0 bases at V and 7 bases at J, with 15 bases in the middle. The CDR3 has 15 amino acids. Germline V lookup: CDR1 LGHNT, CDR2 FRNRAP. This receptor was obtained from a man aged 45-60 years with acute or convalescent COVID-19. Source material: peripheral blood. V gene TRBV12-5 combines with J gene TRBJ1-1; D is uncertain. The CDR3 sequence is CASGLVPLDQDEAFF. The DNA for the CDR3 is TGTGCTAGTGGTTTGGTCCCCCTCGACCAGGATGAAGCTTTCTTT.